These 27 T cell receptor beta chains came from one sample sequenced in a study of CD8+ T cells in alopecia areata. Extraction and reverse transcription of RNA yielded cDNA as the sequencing template. The method was immunoSEQ multiplex PCR; TCRdb's version includes in-frame clones alone and lacks a portion of them. The table has 55,000 to 75,000 clones, roughly half seen once. This material consisted of CD8+ T cells sorted from blood, taken at week 0. These receptors were taken from a human donor with alopecia areata.

The chain links TRBV27 to TRBJ2-5; D is perhaps TRBD1 or TRBD2 (5 bases each). CDR3 length: 15 amino acids. The germline V and J ends were trimmed by 7 bases and 4 bases, with 19 bases remaining between them. The V gene's germline CDR1 is MNHEY and CDR2 SMNVEV (reference sequence). CDR3 protein: CASKSRVSGTETQYF. The CDR3 coding sequence is TGTGCCAGCAAATCCAGGGTATCGGGGACAGAGACCCAGTACTTC.

This clone was seen a single time. The chain recombines TRBV7-9 with TRBJ2-5, with D unresolved. The CDR3 is 15 residues long. With 9 bases removed from V and 2 bases from J, the gap between germline ends came to 19 bases. From germline, CDR1 is SEHNR and CDR2 FQNEAQ (reference sequence). The CDR3 bases are TGTGCCAGTAGCAGGAATCGTCCGGGTCAAGAGACCCAGTACTTC. This sequence encodes CASSRNRPGQETQYF.

This clone was counted a few times. This chain links TRBV28 with TRBJ2-5; the D gene is possibly TRBD1 (7 bases). The CDR3 extends over 12 amino acids. Germline loops: CDR1 MDHEN, CDR2 SYDVKM. V gave up 11 bases and J gave up 5 bases, with 15 bases separating them. This CDR3 reads CAGGPGQETQYF. The CDR3 DNA reads as TGTGCCGGGGGGCCGGGACAGGAGACCCAGTACTTC.

The V and J genes are TRBV10-2 and TRBJ2-1; D is unclear. This CDR3 has 12 amino acids. The ends were cut back, 6 bases at V and 10 bases at J, with 13 bases in the middle. Germline CDR1 reads WSHSY; CDR2 reads SAAADI. The CDR3 here is CASSLTSKEQFF. The CDR3, as DNA: TGCGCCAGCAGCTTAACATCGAAGGAGCAGTTCTTC.

The chain carries TRBV21-1 and TRBJ2-2; the D segment call TRBD1 is taken from the table without a DNA check. TRBV21-1 is designated a pseudogene. The length of the CDR3 is 16 residues. Written as DNA, the CDR3 is TGTGCCAGCAGCAGACCCTCTTGGGGGCACACCGGGGAGCTGTTTTTT. This translates into CASSRPSWGHTGELFF.

About this clone: An end of the junction does not agree with germline; a read error may underlie this. The V and J genes are TRBV20-1 and TRBJ2-1, with D hard to call. The CDR3 covers 10 residues. The germline V gene has CDR1 DFQATT and CDR2 SNEGSKA (reference sequence). The CDR3 spells CSPRVNEQFF. Here the CDR3 DNA reads TGCAGTCCTAGAGTAAATGAGCAGTTCTTC.

J is TRBJ2-1 and V is TRBV7-9; possibly TRBD1 for D (5 bases). V was clipped by 0 bases and J by 10 bases, with 13 bases between them. The CDR3 has 14 amino acids. Germline CDR1 is SEHNR and CDR2 is FQNEAQ (reference sequence). For the CDR3, the DNA is TGTGCCAGCAGCTTAGCGGGGCGAATTCAGGAGCAGTTCTTC. This codes for CASSLAGRIQEQFF. Full variable domain (outside the CDR3, taken from reference TRBV7-9 and TRBJ2-1): DTGVSQNPRHKITKRGQNVTFRCDPISEHNRLYWYRQTLGQGPEFLTYFQNEAQLEKSRLLSDRFSAERPKGSFSTLEIQRTEQGDSAMYLCASSLAGRIQEQFFGPGTRLTVL.

The chain employs TRBV27 and TRBJ2-7; 9 bases line up with TRBD1. V dropped 2 bases and J dropped 1; count of bases not matched to a gene: 0. Germline assignment: CDR1 MNHEY and CDR2 SMNVEV (reference sequence). CDR3 length: 14 residues. The CDR3 spells CASSLGQGSYEQYF. Here the CDR3 DNA reads TGTGCCAGCAGTTTAGGACAGGGGTCCTACGAGCAGTACTTC.

J is TRBJ1-2 and V is TRBV4-2; D possibly corresponds to TRBD1 (5 bases). Trimming cost V 1 base and J 3 bases, with 9 bases left between them. The CDR3 sequence is 14 residues long. CDR1 and CDR2 (germline): LGHNA, YNFKEQ. As DNA, the CDR3 is TGTGCCAGCAGCCAAGTAACGGGGGACTATGGCTACACCTTC. The encoded protein is CASSQVTGDYGYTF.

This clone was counted between two and nine times. The chain joins TRBV6-1 to TRBJ2-7, with D perhaps TRBD1 (6 bases). The V gene's germline CDR1 is MNHNS and CDR2 SASEGT. V was shortened by 8 bases and J by 4 bases, with 9 bases between the two germline ends. The CDR3 contains 11 residues. The CDR3 loop is CASPRGYEQYF. As DNA, the CDR3 is TGTGCCAGCCCCAGGGGATACGAGCAGTACTTC.

The V and J genes are TRBV7-9 and TRBJ2-2; D remains unclear. V lost 5 bases and J lost 4, with 8 bases in between. Germline CDR1 reads SEHNR; CDR2 reads FQNEAQ (reference sequence). The length of the CDR3 is 13 residues. Here the CDR3 reads CASSPSGTGELFF. The CDR3 coding sequence is TGTGCCAGCAGCCCGAGTGGCACCGGGGAGCTGTTTTTT. Filled out from reference TRBV7-9 and TRBJ2-2, the complete variable domain reads DTGVSQNPRHKITKRGQNVTFRCDPISEHNRLYWYRQTLGQGPEFLTYFQNEAQLEKSRLLSDRFSAERPKGSFSTLEIQRTEQGDSAMYLCASSPSGTGELFFGEGSRLTVL.

This clone was seen once. The V call is TRBV5-1, the J call TRBJ2-1; D is possibly TRBD1 (5 bases). Germline CDR1 SGHRS, CDR2 YFSETQ. The CDR3 runs 11 residues. Trimming took 0 bases from V and 10 from J, leaving 5 bases between them. DNA of the CDR3: TGCGCCAGCAGCTTGGAGGGGGAGCAGTTCTTC. Its protein is CASSLEGEQFF.

The sample holds a few counts of this clone. The V call is TRBV29-1, the J call TRBJ2-5, with D unresolved. This CDR3 is built from 10 residues. The germline gives CDR1 SQVTM, CDR2 ANQGSEA. Trimming took 6 bases from V and 5 from J, leaving 7 bases between them. CDR3 amino acids: CSVQFETQYF. In nucleotides, the CDR3 is TGCAGCGTGCAGTTTGAGACCCAGTACTTC.

This clone was observed a few times. CDR3 sequence reads: CSVLDRLPSGANVLTF. In DNA form, the CDR3 reads TGCAGCGTTTTGGACAGGTTGCCCTCTGGGGCCAACGTCCTGACTTTC. This rearrangement joins TRBV29-1 to TRBJ2-6; TRBD1 aligns across 7 bases. Germline lookup yields CDR1 SQVTM and CDR2 ANQGSEA. CDR3 size: 16 residues. With 5 bases clipped from V and 0 bases from J, the junction kept 7 bases outside the gene matches.

J is TRBJ2-7 and V is TRBV27; D may correspond to TRBD1 or TRBD2 (5 bases each). Germline V gives CDR1 MNHEY, CDR2 SMNVEV (reference sequence). Trimming removed 6 bases from V and 0 bases from J, with 15 bases in between. The length of the CDR3 is 15 residues. The CDR3 DNA is TGTGCCAGCAGAAGTACCGGGACGGACTCCTACGAGCAGTACTTC. Translated, it gives CASRSTGTDSYEQYF.

This clone was counted a few times. V usage is TRBV6-5 and J usage is TRBJ2-3, with D unclear. The CDR3 consists of 13 residues. Trimming removed 8 bases from V and 6 bases from J, with 15 bases in between. The germline CDR1 and CDR2 sequences are MNHEY and SVGAGI. The CDR3 region has the DNA TGTGCCAGCCGAACAGTATATGGGGATACGCAGTATTTT. It translates to CASRTVYGDTQYF.

This clone was seen more than once but under ten times. V and J are TRBV7-6 and TRBJ2-1; D may be TRBD1 (7 bases). Trimming removed 0 bases at V and 9 bases at J, with 12 bases between. The germline V gene has CDR1 SGHVS and CDR2 FNYEAQ. This CDR3 region has 14 residues. CDR3 sequence (DNA): TGTGCCAGCAGCTTAGCGTTGGAGGGGGCTGAGCAGTTCTTC. Amino acids: CASSLALEGAEQFF.

In its sample, this clone was seen once. The rearrangement joins TRBV19 to TRBJ2-5, with 7 nucleotides matching TRBD2. Germline values: CDR1 LNHDA, CDR2 SQIVND (reference sequence). This CDR3 has 13 amino acids. V lost 7 bases and J lost 5; bases outside the gene matches: 7. CDR3: CASMGGGPETQYF. CDR3 DNA sequence: TGTGCCAGTATGGGGGGAGGGCCGGAGACCCAGTACTTC.

This clone showed up many times. V gene TRBV2 combines with J gene TRBJ2-7; perhaps TRBD1 as D (6 bases). The V gene's germline CDR1 is SNHLY and CDR2 FYNNEI. V was pared by 1 base and J by 3 bases, with 13 bases between. This CDR3 has 15 amino acids. The CDR3 spells CASSEGQGKDYEQYF. As DNA, the CDR3 is TGTGCCAGCAGTGAAGGGCAGGGGAAAGACTACGAGCAGTACTTC.

The gene calls are TRBV7-8 and TRBJ2-7; 7 positions match TRBD2. The J segment lost 5 bases and the V segment lost 4 bases, leaving 11 bases of the junction unmatched. Germline V gives CDR1 SGHVS, CDR2 FQNEAQ. The CDR3 has 15 amino acids. The CDR3, as DNA: TGTGCCAGCAGCTGGGCTCCCCCGGGAGGAGACGAGCAGTACTTC. This encodes CASSWAPPGGDEQYF.

This clone has more than one count but fewer than ten. The gene calls are TRBV6-5 and TRBJ1-2, with D hard to call. V was cut by 2 bases and J by 3 bases, with 7 bases left in between. The CDR3 has 13 residues. Germline V lookup: CDR1 MNHEY, CDR2 SVGAGI. This chain's CDR3 is CASSYPGYYGYTF. The CDR3 nucleotides are TGTGCCAGCAGTTACCCAGGCTACTATGGCTACACCTTC.

The chain's CDR3 is CAWSAGGVDEQYF. CDR3 bases: TGTGCCTGGAGTGCAGGGGGGGTGGACGAGCAGTACTTC. The chain combines TRBV30 with TRBJ2-7, with D perhaps being TRBD1 or TRBD2 (7 bases each). V was clipped by 1 base and J by 5 bases, with 12 bases between them. The CDR3 spans 13 residues. CDR1 is GTSNPN, CDR2 SVGIG, per germline (reference sequence). Full variable domain (rest looked up from reference TRBV30 and TRBJ2-7): SQTIHQWPATLVQPVGSPLSLECTVEGTSNPNLYWYRQAAGRGLQLLFYSVGIGQISSEVPQNLSASRPQDRQFILSSKKLLLSDSGFYLCAWSAGGVDEQYFGPGTRLTVT.

The V and J genes are TRBV29-1 and TRBJ1-2; 8 bases line up with TRBD1. Germline V gene lookup returns CDR1 SQVTM and CDR2 ANQGSEA. V was clipped by 8 bases and J by 2 bases; unmatched bases: 7. The CDR3 loop spans 13 amino acids. CDR3 DNA sequence: TGCAGCATTACAGGGGGTAAAAACTATGGCTACACCTTC. Protein product: CSITGGKNYGYTF.

This chain joins TRBV23-1 and TRBJ2-5; D uncertain. TRBV23-1 is an ORF; its function is uncertain. This CDR3 contains 14 residues. V dropped 7 bases and J dropped 5 bases, with 17 bases sitting between them. The CDR3 loop is CASMRGSVIETQYF. The CDR3 coding sequence is TGCGCCAGCATGAGAGGCAGTGTCATTGAGACCCAGTACTTC.

The chain recombines TRBV7-9 with TRBJ2-7; 9 bases are shared with TRBD1. The germline V gene has CDR1 SEHNR and CDR2 FQNEAQ (reference sequence). The CDR3 totals 14 residues. V shed 5 bases and J 5 bases; nucleotides not matched to a gene: 7. The CDR3, as DNA: TGTGCCAGCAGCCTCGGGACAGGGACGCACGAGCAGTACTTC. Its translation: CASSLGTGTHEQYF.

The chain joins TRBV2 to TRBJ2-7; no firm D call. In germline, CDR1 is SNHLY, CDR2 FYNNEI. The CDR3 totals 10 residues. V dropped 8 bases and J dropped 3 bases, with 5 bases sitting between them. This CDR3 is CASGYYEQYF. The DNA for the CDR3 is TGTGCCAGCGGCTACTACGAGCAGTACTTC.

This clone was seen a single time. The chain combines TRBV29-1 with TRBJ1-2; D unclear. The V and J ends lost 7 bases and 7 bases respectively, with 13 bases between them. This CDR3 is built from 11 residues. Germline V gene data show CDR1 as SQVTM and CDR2 as ANQGSEA. The DNA of the CDR3 is TGCAGCGACCTCCGACTGGGTGGCTACACCTTC. This translates into CSDLRLGGYTF.